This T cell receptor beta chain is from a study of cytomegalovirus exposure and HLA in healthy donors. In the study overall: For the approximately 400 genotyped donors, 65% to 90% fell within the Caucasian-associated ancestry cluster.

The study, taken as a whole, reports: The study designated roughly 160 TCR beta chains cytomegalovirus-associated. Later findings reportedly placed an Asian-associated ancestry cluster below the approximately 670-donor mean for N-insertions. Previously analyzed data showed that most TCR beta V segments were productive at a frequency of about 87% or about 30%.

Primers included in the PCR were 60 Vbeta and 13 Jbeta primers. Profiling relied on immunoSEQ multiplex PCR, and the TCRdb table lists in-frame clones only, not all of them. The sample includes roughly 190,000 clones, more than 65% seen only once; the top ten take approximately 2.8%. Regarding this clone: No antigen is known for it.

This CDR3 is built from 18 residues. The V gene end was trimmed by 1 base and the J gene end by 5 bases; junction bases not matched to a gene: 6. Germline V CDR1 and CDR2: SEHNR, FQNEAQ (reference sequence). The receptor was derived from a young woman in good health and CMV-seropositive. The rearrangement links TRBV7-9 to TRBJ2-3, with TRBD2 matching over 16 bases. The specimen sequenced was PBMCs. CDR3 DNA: TGTGCCAGCAGCTTAGGACCTGGGACTAGCGGGAGGGGAGATACGCAGTATTTT. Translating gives CASSLGPGTSGRGDTQYF.